A selection of T cell receptor beta chains follows, all from one sample in a study of T-cell reconstitution after alpha-beta-depleted transplantation in children. In TCRdb, the PCR reads were re-called with MiXCR into one record per CDR3 protein. The sample lists about 340,000 distinct CDR3 sequences; about an eighth were seen once. The sequencing here drew on PBMCs, taken from the stem cell graft. The receptors were gathered from a human donor who donated a stem cell graft to a child with Fanconi anemia. Both conserved end residues are part of each CDR3. The D gene is left open where the match is weak. Size tells how often a clone was seen (once, few, many) or the class of an expanded clone, and some rows leave it out.

v_call,clone_size,j_call,d_call,cdr3_nt,cdr3_aa
TRBV10-2,few,TRBJ2-3,TRBD2,TGCGCCAGCAGAGCCTATAGCGGGGGCGGATTAGATACGCAGTATTTT,CASRAYSGGGLDTQYF
TRBV6-2/TRBV6-3,few,TRBJ1-5,TRBD1,TGTGCCAGCAGTTATTCTGTCCCGGGACAGGGGCGTCAGCCCCAGCATTTT,CASSYSVPGQGRQPQHF
TRBV14,.,TRBJ2-1,.,TGTGCCAGCAGCCAAACCGGGGTCCGGACGGGCCGTCTCAATGAGCAGTTCTTC,CASSQTGVRTGRLNEQFF
TRBV20-1,.,TRBJ1-5,.,TGCAGTGCTAGAGCCCCTCGGGACGGTCATCAGCCCCAGCATTTT,CSARAPRDGHQPQHF
TRBV7-9,few,TRBJ1-1,.,TGTGCCAGCAGCTTGTCCGCCAGCCCTTTAGAAGCTTTCTTT,CASSLSASPLEAFF
TRBV7-6,few,TRBJ2-1,.,TGTGCCAGCAGCTTAGCGGGGGAAGGAATACAAGGCTATGAGCAGTTCTTC,CASSLAGEGIQGYEQFF
TRBV20-1,.,TRBJ1-1,.,TGCAGTGCCGAGTCGCAGATGAACACTGAAGCTTTCTTT,CSAESQMNTEAFF
TRBV28,many,TRBJ1-1,.,TGTGCCAGCAGTCCTCAAGGGGGGCGGTACACTGAAGCTTTCTTT,CASSPQGGRYTEAFF
TRBV12-3/TRBV12-4,few,TRBJ2-1,.,TGTGCCAGCAGCGCCGGTCCCTACAATGAGCAGTTCTTC,CASSAGPYNEQFF
TRBV15,many,TRBJ1-6,TRBD1,TGTGCCACCAGCAGACAACCAGGGGGTAATTCACCCCTCCACTTT,CATSRQPGGNSPLHF
TRBV27,many,TRBJ2-2,.,TGTGCCAGCAGTTTATGGAGCGGAATGGACACCGGGGAGCTGTTTTTT,CASSLWSGMDTGELFF
TRBV20-1,.,TRBJ1-2,TRBD1,TGCAGTGCTAGAGACGGGACAGGCCATGGGGGCTACACCTTC,CSARDGTGHGGYTF
TRBV7-8,.,TRBJ1-1,.,TGTGCCAGCAGCTTAGCGGAGGTCAGCACTGAAGCTTTCTTT,CASSLAEVSTEAFF
TRBV5-1,.,TRBJ1-1,.,TGCGCCAGCAGCTTGACAGTTTTTAACACTGAAGCTTTCTTT,CASSLTVFNTEAFF
TRBV6-1,.,TRBJ2-7,.,TGTGCCAGCAGACCTCCGGCCGCCCCACGCGAGCAGTACTTC,CASRPPAAPREQYF
TRBV18,.,TRBJ1-1,.,TGTGCCAGCTCACCGAACGGGAACACTGAAGCTTTCTTT,CASSPNGNTEAFF
TRBV7-6,.,TRBJ1-1,.,TGTGCCAGCAGCTTAGCGCCAGGGAACACTGAAGCTTTCTTT,CASSLAPGNTEAFF
TRBV12-3/TRBV12-4,few,TRBJ1-5,TRBD1,TGTGCCAGCAGTCAAAGACAGGGGGTGATTAGTCAGCCCCAGCATTTT,CASSQRQGVISQPQHF
TRBV4-3,.,TRBJ1-6,.,TGCGCCAGCAGCCAAGATTCGAGCGTGCGAGTCCTCCACTTT,CASSQDSSVRVLHF
TRBV5-1,.,TRBJ2-3,.,TGCGCCAGCAGCTTGTATACTAGAGGGTTGAGCACAGATACGCAGTATTTT,CASSLYTRGLSTDTQYF
TRBV5-1,many,TRBJ2-3,TRBD2,TGCGCCAGCAGCTCGGGAAGCGGGGGGCAACATACGCAGTATTTT,CASSSGSGGQHTQYF
TRBV5-1,.,TRBJ2-3,.,TGCGCCAGCAGCTTGGGGCTAGCCCCCCGGACAGATACGCAGTATTTT,CASSLGLAPRTDTQYF
TRBV27,.,TRBJ1-5,.,TGTGCCACCCCTGGGGACTTTCAGCATTTT,CATPGDFQHF
TRBV7-2,many,TRBJ2-2,.,TGTGCCAGCAGCGGAACGGGACTTCGTAACACCGGGGAGCTGTTTTTT,CASSGTGLRNTGELFF
TRBV18,few,TRBJ1-4,.,TGTGCCAGCTCCCCAAAGAGTGCAACTAATGAAAAACTGTTTTTT,CASSPKSATNEKLFF
TRBV9,many,TRBJ2-3,TRBD2,TGTGCCAGCAGCGTAGGGCTAGCGGTAACAGATACGCAGTATTTT,CASSVGLAVTDTQYF
TRBV14,.,TRBJ2-6,.,TGTGCCAGCAGCCACCCGGGCCGCTCTGGGGCCAACGTCCTGACTTTC,CASSHPGRSGANVLTF
TRBV20-1,.,TRBJ2-1,TRBD2,TGCAGTGCTAGAGAAGCGGGAGCGAACTCCTACAATGAGCAGTTCTTC,CSAREAGANSYNEQFF
TRBV12-3/TRBV12-4,.,TRBJ2-2,TRBD2,TGTGCCAGCAGGACTAGCGGGGGGGAAGGGGAGCTGTTTTTT,CASRTSGGEGELFF
TRBV12-3/TRBV12-4,.,TRBJ2-7,.,TGTGCCAGCAGTTTAGCCGGACCGAAGTACGAGCAGTACTTC,CASSLAGPKYEQYF
TRBV20-1,many,TRBJ1-6,.,TGCAGTGCTAGGGCCTCCGATCGGCCCCTCCACTTT,CSARASDRPLHF
TRBV29-1,many,TRBJ2-7,.,TGCAGCGTTGGTGGGGGTACTCACTCCTACGAGCAGTACTTC,CSVGGGTHSYEQYF